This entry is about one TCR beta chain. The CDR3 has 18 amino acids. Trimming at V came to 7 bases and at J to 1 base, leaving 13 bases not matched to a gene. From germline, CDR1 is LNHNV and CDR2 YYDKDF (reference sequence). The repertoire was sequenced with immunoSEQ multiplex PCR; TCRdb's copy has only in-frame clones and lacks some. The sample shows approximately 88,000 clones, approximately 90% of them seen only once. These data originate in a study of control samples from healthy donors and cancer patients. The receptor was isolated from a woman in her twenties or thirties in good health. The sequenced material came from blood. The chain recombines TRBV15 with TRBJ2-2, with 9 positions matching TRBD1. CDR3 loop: CATNTDRGPTQNTGELFF. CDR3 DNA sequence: TGTGCCACCAACACGGACAGGGGACCCACACAGAACACCGGGGAGCTGTTTTTT.